The next 17 T cell receptor beta chains were all read from a single sample in a study of shared T cell receptors in the human thymus (dated by TCRdb to the early 2020s). The library was produced with the immunoSEQ multiplex PCR assay. Here the immuneACCESS table is served through TCRdb, limited to in-frame sequences with V and J called. Missing clones are a known gap in these copies; in checked studies unresolved V genes cover under half, and the rest lacks a known reason. A total of hundreds of thousands of clones appear in this sample, 70% to 90% of them only once. The biggest ten clones account for about 0.011% of the sample. This same sample was also taken into another study, of human thymus T cells.

Sequenced: thymocytes. All receptors come from a girl less than two years old with a congenital heart defect. Donor details come from another sample of the same person, matched by shared clones.

The chain combines TRBV21-1 with TRBJ1-1; TRBD1, the table's D call, was not compared with the DNA. TRBV21-1 is recorded as a pseudogene. CDR3 length: 13 amino acids. The CDR3 loop is CASSKQVNTEAFF. In nucleotides, the CDR3 is TGTGCCAGCAGCAAACAGGTGAACACTGAAGCTTTCTTT.

The J gene is TRBJ1-3, the V gene TRBV27; D call uncertain. V was shortened by 4 bases and J by 4 bases, with 26 bases between the two germline ends. Germline CDR1 is MNHEY and CDR2 is SMNVEV (reference sequence). The CDR3 is 19 amino acids. CDR3 bases: TGTGCCAGCAGTTCTACGAAAAAGCCGAGGGAGGGAGTGGGAAACACCATATATTTT. This gives the protein CASSSTKKPREGVGNTIYF.

V and J are TRBV5-1 and TRBJ1-1, with a possible D match to TRBD1 (6 bases). Trimming removed 1 base from V and 3 bases from J, with 16 bases in between. Germline assignment: CDR1 SGHRS and CDR2 YFSETQ. This CDR3 spans 16 amino acids. CDR3 bases: TGCGCCAGCAGCTTGAGGGGGAGGGTTGAAGACACTGAAGCTTTCTTT. This gives the protein CASSLRGRVEDTEAFF.

The V and J genes are TRBV4-2 and TRBJ1-6; perhaps TRBD1 as D (5 bases). The ends were cut back, 2 bases at V and 0 bases at J, with 17 bases in the middle. Germline assignment: CDR1 LGHNA and CDR2 YNFKEQ. The CDR3 sequence is 19 residues long. Here the CDR3 DNA reads TGTGCCAGCAGCCAATCCCGGGGGTACACGAGCTCCTATAATTCACCCCTCCACTTT. It yields the protein CASSQSRGYTSSYNSPLHF.

The genes are TRBV28 and TRBJ1-2; D is unclear. CDR3 length equals 11 residues. Per the germline V gene, CDR1 is MDHEN and CDR2 is SYDVKM. V dropped 10 bases and J dropped 4 bases, with 10 bases sitting between them. This chain's CDR3 is CAIKEGYGYTF. The CDR3 nucleotides read TGTGCCATCAAGGAGGGCTATGGCTACACCTTC.

Turning to this clone: Other DNA sequences in the sample encode the same CDR3. The chain links TRBV5-6 to TRBJ2-5, with 8 bases fitting TRBD1. Trimming removed 0 bases from V and 3 bases from J; junction bases left unmatched: 1. The germline V gene encodes CDR1 SGHDT and CDR2 YYEEEE. This CDR3 comprises 14 residues. CDR3: CASSLAGGEETQYF. In DNA, the CDR3 is TGTGCCAGCAGCTTGGCAGGGGGCGAAGAGACCCAGTACTTC.

The chain combines TRBV21-1 with TRBJ2-7; the table's D call TRBD1 went unverified against the DNA. TRBV21-1 is a pseudogene segment. The CDR3 contains 16 residues. CDR3 residues: CASSKEGTGEVLEQYF. Written as DNA, the CDR3 is TGTGCCAGCAGCAAAGAGGGGACAGGGGAGGTCCTCGAGCAGTACTTC.

This chain links TRBV10-1 with TRBJ2-3, with 10 bases fitting TRBD2. Trimming removed 0 bases from V and 4 bases from J; junction bases left unmatched: 19. The length of the CDR3 is 21 residues. The germline gives CDR1 WNHNN, CDR2 SYGVQD (reference sequence). CDR3 sequence reads: CASSESTGTNFLAGGADTQYF. CDR3 DNA sequence: TGCGCCAGCAGTGAGTCGACGGGGACTAATTTTTTAGCGGGGGGAGCAGATACGCAGTATTTT.

The chain joins TRBV19 to TRBJ1-1, with D unresolved. The CDR3 extends over 14 amino acids. Germline CDR1 and CDR2: LNHDA and SQIVND (reference sequence). The V end was cut by 4 bases, the J end by 5 bases, with 14 bases between. CDR3 protein: CASSTLPGRTEAFF. DNA for the CDR3: TGTGCCAGTAGTACCCTACCGGGGAGAACTGAAGCTTTCTTT.

The genes are TRBV4-3 and TRBJ1-4; TRBD1 matches at 9 bases. Germline CDR1 and CDR2: LGHNA and YSLEER. CDR3 length: 18 residues. The J segment lost 4 bases and the V segment lost 1 base, leaving 10 bases of the junction unmatched. CDR3 in DNA: TGCGCCAGCAGCCAAGGCAGAATTAGGGGACAGGGTAATGAAAAACTGTTTTTT. It encodes CASSQGRIRGQGNEKLFF.

The chain employs TRBV4-1 and TRBJ2-3; 12 bases align to TRBD2. V was clipped by 0 bases and J by 3 bases; unmatched bases: 10. The CDR3 covers 19 residues. The germline V gene has CDR1 MGHRA and CDR2 YSYEKL. The CDR3 loop reads CASSQEASGGGLLTDTQYF. DNA of the CDR3: TGCGCCAGCAGCCAAGAGGCTAGCGGGGGGGGACTCTTGACAGATACGCAGTATTTT.

The chain joins TRBV4-2 to TRBJ1-1; 8 bases map to TRBD1. The V and J ends lost 4 bases and 1 base, in that order; junction bases with no gene match: 5. Per the germline V gene, CDR1 is LGHNA and CDR2 is YNFKEQ. CDR3 size: 15 residues. The CDR3 protein is CASSLRTGRNTEAFF. CDR3 DNA sequence: TGTGCCAGCAGCCTACGGACAGGGCGGAACACTGAAGCTTTCTTT.

The chain recombines TRBV7-9 with TRBJ2-1, with TRBD2 matching 11 bases. From germline, CDR1 is SEHNR and CDR2 FQNEAQ (reference sequence). V trimming: 3 bases; J trimming: 8 bases; junction bases outside the gene matches: 6. The CDR3 has 15 amino acids. This CDR3 is CASSFTSGGRDEQFF. For the CDR3, the DNA is TGTGCCAGCAGCTTTACTAGCGGGGGAAGGGATGAGCAGTTCTTC.

The CDR3 reads CASSPGDWYEQYF. Written as DNA, the CDR3 is TGTGCCAGTAGTCCCGGGGACTGGTACGAGCAGTACTTC. This chain uses TRBV19 with TRBJ2-7; possible D gene TRBD2, 6 bases. V lost 5 bases and J 4 bases, leaving 12 bases between the germline ends. CDR3 length: 13 residues. Per the germline V gene, CDR1 is LNHDA and CDR2 is SQIVND (reference sequence).

The J gene is TRBJ2-5, the V gene TRBV19; 8 positions match TRBD2. Trimming cost V 8 bases and J 1 base; bases outside gene matches: 6. This CDR3 has 14 residues. Germline values: CDR1 LNHDA, CDR2 SQIVND (reference sequence). The CDR3 DNA follows: TGTGCCAGTCGGGGGGGGGTAGGCCAAGAGACCCAGTACTTC. Translating gives CASRGGVGQETQYF. The whole variable domain, filled in from reference TRBV19 and TRBJ2-5, reads DGGITQSPKYLFRKEGQNVTLSCEQNLNHDAMYWYRQDPGQGLRLIYYSQIVNDFQKGDIAEGYSVSREKKESFPLTVTSAQKNPTAFYLCASRGGVGQETQYFGPGTRLLVL.

The J gene is TRBJ1-6, the V gene TRBV4-2; no reliable D call. With 4 bases removed from V and 6 bases from J, the gap between germline ends came to 10 bases. Germline V gives CDR1 LGHNA, CDR2 YNFKEQ. The CDR3 contains 14 residues. The CDR3 reads CASSPGRINSPLHF. The CDR3 DNA is TGTGCCAGCAGCCCAGGAAGGATTAATTCACCCCTCCACTTT.

V and J are TRBV7-2 and TRBJ2-7; D perhaps matches TRBD2 (6 bases). Trimming shortened V by 6 bases and J by 3 bases, and 9 bases separated the two germline ends. The germline CDR1 and CDR2 sequences are SGHTA and FQGNSA. The CDR3 length is 12 residues. The CDR3 nucleotides read TGTGCCAGCAGGTCGACTAGCTACGAGCAGTACTTC. Protein: CASRSTSYEQYF. The full variable domain, rest sourced from reference TRBV7-2 and TRBJ2-7, is GAGVSQSPSNKVTEKGKDVELRCDPISGHTALYWYRQSLGQGLEFLIYFQGNSAPDKSGLPSDRFSAERTGGSVSTLTIQRTQQEDSAVYLCASRSTSYEQYFGPGTRLTVT.